This entry describes one TCR beta chain. Its antigen is unidentified. CDR3 length: 15 amino acids. Losses at the gene ends were 0 bases for V and 2 bases for J; bases not matched to a gene: 3. CDR1 is SGDLS, CDR2 YYNGEE, per germline. The sample originates from a study of CD4+ T cells in melanoma. Study outcomes and limitations: CD8+ T cell, macrophage and B cell function reportedly correlated with neoantigen-specific CD4+ T cells. In melanoma, neoantigen-specific CD4+ T cells reportedly differed in differentiation state.

Sequenced by immunoSEQ multiplex PCR; TCRdb stores in-frame clones only, minus some. The sample carries over 100,000 clones, roughly 90% recorded once. The chain is built from TRBV9 and TRBJ2-3, with 7 bases that match TRBD2. The sequence derives from a human donor with melanoma. Input material: peripheral blood. The CDR3 sequence is CASSVAGGITDTQYF. The CDR3 coding sequence is TGTGCCAGCAGCGTAGCGGGGGGAATCACAGATACGCAGTATTTT.